These 23 T cell receptor beta chains were sequenced from one sample in a study of early stage breast cancer tumors. Sequenced by immunoSEQ multiplex PCR; TCRdb stores in-frame clones only, minus some. The table shows approximately 33,000 clones, with just under 75% occurring only once. Sequencing used blood. Receptors were obtained from a person aged 35 to 50 with breast cancer.

The chain carries TRBV7-8 and TRBJ2-3; D is possibly TRBD2 (6 bases). The germline CDR1 and CDR2 sequences are SGHVS and FQNEAQ. CDR3 length: 16 amino acids. V lost 5 bases to trimming and J lost 2 bases, with 17 bases between them. The CDR3 DNA follows: TGTGCCAGCAGCACCCGAACCGGGACTCCCACAGATACGCAGTATTTT. Protein product: CASSTRTGTPTDTQYF.

The chain links TRBV5-4 to TRBJ2-3, with D hard to call. This CDR3 contains 13 residues. V was pared by 1 base and J by 0 bases, with 3 bases between. Looked up from germline, CDR1 is SGHNT and CDR2 is YYREEE (reference sequence). CDR3 nucleotides: TGTGCCAGCAGCTTGCTCAGCACAGATACGCAGTATTTT. Translating gives CASSLLSTDTQYF.

This clone was recorded a few times. The chain links TRBV5-1 to TRBJ1-2; D possibly corresponds to TRBD1 (5 bases). V lost 4 bases to trimming and J lost 8 bases, with 12 bases between them. The length of the CDR3 is 12 residues. Germline V CDR1 and CDR2: SGHRS, YFSETQ. The chain's CDR3 is CASSLGEYGYTF. Written as DNA, the CDR3 is TGCGCCAGCAGCCTGGGGGAGTACGGCTACACCTTC.

This chain links TRBV7-9 with TRBJ2-7, with D hard to call. This CDR3 region has 11 residues. Germline V gives CDR1 SEHNR, CDR2 FQNEAQ (reference sequence). The V gene lost 4 bases and the J gene lost 3 bases, with 4 bases spanning the gap. The DNA for the CDR3 is TGTGCCAGCAGCTCGCACTACGAGCAGTACTTC. It encodes CASSSHYEQYF.

CDR3 region: CASSSSGGTDTQYF. CDR3 in DNA: TGTGCCAGCAGTTCCAGCGGAGGCACAGATACGCAGTATTTT. The chain employs TRBV7-3 and TRBJ2-3; maybe TRBD2 (5 bases). Germline lookup yields CDR1 SGHTA and CDR2 FQGTGA. V dropped 6 bases and J dropped 1 base, with 11 bases sitting between them. The CDR3 is made up of 14 amino acids.

The J gene is TRBJ2-5, the V gene TRBV7-9; D is ambiguous. Germline V gives CDR1 SEHNR, CDR2 FQNEAQ (reference sequence). Trimming left V 4 bases short and J 3 bases short, with 12 bases between. The CDR3 has 14 residues. CDR3 coding DNA: TGTGCCAGCAGCTCCCGGCGGAGCGAAGAGACCCAGTACTTC. It encodes CASSSRRSEETQYF.

This chain links TRBV29-1 with TRBJ2-3; D not certain. The germline CDR1 and CDR2 sequences are SQVTM and ANQGSEA. V gave up 4 bases and J gave up 2 bases, with 13 bases separating them. This CDR3 has 14 residues. The CDR3: CSVGGSLTTDTQYF. The CDR3 DNA reads TGCAGCGTTGGCGGCAGCTTGACCACAGATACGCAGTATTTT.

This clone has only a few counts. The V gene is TRBV6-5, the J gene TRBJ2-4, with D perhaps TRBD1 or TRBD2 (5 bases each). This CDR3 has 13 residues. Deletions cut 2 bases from V and 6 bases from J, with 8 bases between. Germline assignment: CDR1 MNHEY and CDR2 SVGAGI. CDR3 in DNA: TGTGCCAGCAGTTACACGGGGCTAAACATTCAGTACTTC. This encodes CASSYTGLNIQYF.

This chain links TRBV11-2 with TRBJ1-1, with D possibly being TRBD1 (6 bases). With 5 bases removed from V and 1 base from J, the gap between germline ends came to 11 bases. CDR3 size: 14 residues. Per the germline V gene, CDR1 is SGHAT and CDR2 is FQNNGV. The CDR3 DNA reads TGTGCCAGCAGCGGACAGATGGCGAACACTGAAGCTTTCTTT. This gives the protein CASSGQMANTEAFF.

This clone counts as medium-sized (0.01 to 0.1%). The V call is TRBV7-6, the J call TRBJ1-2; no firm D call. The CDR3 is 13 residues long. V was cut by 4 bases and J by 8 bases, with 14 bases left in between. CDR1 and CDR2 (germline): SGHVS, FNYEAQ. CDR3 residues: CASSSVGGGGYTF. As DNA, the CDR3 is TGTGCCAGCAGCTCAGTGGGAGGAGGGGGCTACACCTTC.

The rearrangement uses TRBV7-2 and TRBJ2-7; D not resolved. This CDR3 has 11 amino acids. V was trimmed by 5 bases and J by 4 bases, leaving 6 bases between them. Germline V gives CDR1 SGHTA, CDR2 FQGNSA. The CDR3 nucleotides are TGTGCCAGCAGCGAATTATACGAGCAGTACTTC. Its translation: CASSELYEQYF.

This chain uses TRBV4-1 with TRBJ2-1, with TRBD2 matching over 9 bases. The CDR3 is 18 residues long. The J segment lost 7 bases and the V segment lost 1 base, leaving 14 bases of the junction unmatched. In germline, CDR1 is MGHRA, CDR2 YSYEKL. The CDR3 region is CASSQGRPREGLWNEQFF. The CDR3 DNA follows: TGCGCCAGCAGCCAAGGTCGCCCGCGGGAGGGTCTCTGGAATGAGCAGTTCTTC.

V usage is TRBV10-2 and J usage is TRBJ1-5, with D possibly being TRBD1 (5 bases). This CDR3 comprises 14 residues. Germline CDR1 WSHSY, CDR2 SAAADI. Trimming pared 6 bases from V and 5 bases from J, leaving 14 bases between. The CDR3 here is CASRAGIGDQPQHF. The DNA of the CDR3 is TGCGCCAGCAGAGCAGGGATAGGGGATCAGCCCCAGCATTTT.

This chain uses TRBV5-1 with TRBJ2-3; 7 nucleotides agree with TRBD2. Germline-derived CDR1 and CDR2 are SGHRS and YFSETQ. The CDR3 is 15 amino acids. V dropped 4 bases and J dropped 3; count of bases not matched to a gene: 8. DNA for the CDR3: TGCGCCAGCAGCCAAGGAGCGGGACTGACAGATACGCAGTATTTT. Encoded protein: CASSQGAGLTDTQYF.

This sequence joins TRBV5-1 and TRBJ2-3, with 12 bases fitting TRBD2. This CDR3 has 14 amino acids. Trimming took 8 bases from V and 2 from J; bases not matched to a gene: 3. Per germline, CDR1 SGHRS and CDR2 YFSETQ. DNA for the CDR3: TGCGCCAGTCGGACTAGCGGGGACACAGATACGCAGTATTTT. Encoded protein: CASRTSGDTDTQYF.

The V gene is TRBV10-3, the J gene TRBJ2-7; 9 positions agree with TRBD2. Losses at the gene ends were 6 bases for V and 3 bases for J; bases not matched to a gene: 12. From germline, CDR1 is ENHRY and CDR2 SYGVKD. There are 16 residues in the CDR3. CDR3 sequence (DNA): TGTGCCATCAGCCCGGCGGGTCTAGCGGGGCACTACGAGCAGTACTTC. This sequence encodes CAISPAGLAGHYEQYF.

This clone appeared a single time. The chain joins TRBV4-1 to TRBJ2-2; D ambiguous. The CDR3 covers 16 residues. V was clipped by 1 base and J by 3 bases, with 12 bases between them. Per germline, CDR1 MGHRA and CDR2 YSYEKL. The CDR3 DNA reads as TGCGCCAGCAGCCAAGGTCCTGTAAGCCACACCGGGGAGCTGTTTTTT. This encodes CASSQGPVSHTGELFF.

The CDR3 region is CASSQETGWLGTQYF. CDR3 DNA sequence: TGTGCCAGCAGCCAAGAAACAGGGTGGTTAGGGACCCAGTACTTC. The chain has TRBV14 and TRBJ2-5; D might be TRBD1 (6 bases). The CDR3 covers 15 residues. Trimming took off 0 bases at V and 7 bases at J, with 15 bases between the two ends. CDR1 is SGHDN, CDR2 FVKESK, per germline.

The rearrangement links TRBV5-1 to TRBJ2-3, with D tentatively TRBD1 or TRBD2 (5 bases each). The CDR3 is 15 amino acids. The germline CDR1 and CDR2 sequences are SGHRS and YFSETQ. V lost 4 bases to trimming and J lost 3 bases, with 15 bases between them. The CDR3 DNA reads TGCGCCAGCAGCCGTACGGGGACCTCAACAGATACGCAGTATTTT. Translating it yields CASSRTGTSTDTQYF.

The chain joins TRBV18 to TRBJ2-1, with TRBD2 as a possible D gene (5 bases). The CDR3 runs to 17 residues. Trimming took off 4 bases at V and 2 bases at J, with 18 bases between the two ends. Germline assignment: CDR1 KGHSH and CDR2 LQKENI. CDR3 bases: TGTGCCAGCTCACTCCGACCGGCGGGCGCAGCCTACAATGAGCAGTTCTTC. Translation gives CASSLRPAGAAYNEQFF.

The V gene is TRBV6-4, the J gene TRBJ2-1; possible D gene TRBD2, 5 bases. Deletions cut 0 bases from V and 1 base from J, with 7 bases between. Germline V lookup: CDR1 MRHNA, CDR2 SNTAGT. The CDR3 has 15 amino acids. CDR3 nucleotides: TGTGCCAGCAGTGACTCGAGCGGTTCCTACAATGAGCAGTTCTTC. Translating it yields CASSDSSGSYNEQFF.

This clone ranks as medium-sized. This chain joins TRBV19 and TRBJ1-2; D ambiguous. The CDR3 covers 15 residues. V was shortened by 1 base and J by 0 bases, with 9 bases between the two germline ends. Germline V gene lookup returns CDR1 LNHDA and CDR2 SQIVND (reference sequence). CDR3 residues: CASSIGSAANYGYTF. The DNA of the CDR3 is TGTGCCAGTAGTATAGGCTCCGCAGCTAACTATGGCTACACCTTC.

The J gene is TRBJ2-7, the V gene TRBV18; 13 nucleotides line up with TRBD2. With V trimmed by 6 bases and J by 4 bases, 6 bases remained unmatched. The CDR3 totals 15 residues. CDR1 and CDR2 from the germline V gene are KGHSH and LQKENI. The CDR3: CASSAGLAGQYEQYF. In DNA form, the CDR3 reads TGTGCCAGCTCCGCGGGACTAGCGGGACAGTACGAGCAGTACTTC.